Listed here are 8 T cell receptor beta chains from one sample, sequenced in a study of blood T cells in healthy people across ages. The authors ran a second PCR of roughly 6 to 11 cycles using a sample-barcoded 5' primer and a J-beta primer mix. TCRdb processed the 5' RACE reads anew with MiXCR; each CDR3 protein has one entry. This table holds about 1,000,000 distinct CDR3 sequences, 35% to 55% found once. The material sequenced was blood. The receptors were sampled from a woman aged 55 to 70 in good health.

On this clonotype: The junction shows a germline mismatch at one end, possibly a read error. CDR3 sequence reads: CVSSQVGQGPPIQNIQYF. CDR3 DNA: TGCGTCAGCAGCCAAGTGGGACAGGGCCCCCCTATCCAAAACATTCAGTACTTC. The chain employs TRBV4-1 and TRBJ2-7; 9 bases match TRBD1. The J call may be faulty, since TRBJ2-4 better matches the DNA end. Germline V gives CDR1 MGHRA, CDR2 YSYEKL. The CDR3 consists of 18 residues.

The rearrangement joins TRBV20-1 to TRBJ2-7; no clear D. Germline CDR1 DFQATT, CDR2 SNEGSKA (reference sequence). This CDR3 has 15 amino acids. V gave up 1 base and J gave up 1 base, with 14 bases separating them. CDR3 DNA: TGCAGTGCTAGAGTTCCCCGGACCTCATCCTACGAGCAGTACTTC. Amino acids: CSARVPRTSSYEQYF.

The chain links TRBV7-9 to TRBJ1-1; no reliable D call. This CDR3 has 14 residues. Trimming left V 7 bases short and J 4 bases short, with 16 bases between. Germline V CDR1 and CDR2: SEHNR, FQNEAQ (reference sequence). The CDR3 DNA reads as TGTGCCAGCATTCTAGGAAACGGGCGCACTGAAGCTTTCTTT. Translating it yields CASILGNGRTEAFF.

The chain carries TRBV18 and TRBJ1-6, with D unresolved. Germline V lookup: CDR1 KGHSH, CDR2 LQKENI. The CDR3 runs to 13 residues. V was clipped by 2 bases and J by 14 bases, with 13 bases between them. CDR3 DNA: TGTGCCAGCTCACCAAATCGGCCACTGGCCCTCCACTTT. This sequence encodes CASSPNRPLALHF.

The V gene is TRBV29-1, the J gene TRBJ1-2; maybe TRBD1 (5 bases). Trimming stripped 0 bases from V and 8 bases from J, with 16 bases between. CDR1 is SQVTM and CDR2 is ANQGSEA in the germline V gene. The CDR3 covers 14 residues. The chain's CDR3 is CSVEDPDNLAGYTF. DNA of the CDR3: TGCAGCGTTGAAGATCCGGACAATCTGGCAGGCTACACCTTC.

The gene calls are TRBV4-1 and TRBJ2-4; 7 positions match TRBD1. CDR3 length: 14 residues. J gave up 9 bases and V 5 bases, and 10 bases lay outside the gene matches. Per germline, CDR1 MGHRA and CDR2 YSYEKL. The CDR3 loop is CASSSPGTDPIQYF. DNA for the CDR3: TGCGCCAGCAGCTCACCCGGGACAGATCCCATTCAGTACTTC.

This clonotype was observed many times. The chain couples TRBV27 to TRBJ2-7, with unresolved D. V was shortened by 8 bases and J by 4 bases, with 12 bases between the two germline ends. The CDR3 has 12 amino acids. Germline CDR1 MNHEY, CDR2 SMNVEV (reference sequence). The CDR3, as DNA: TGTGCCAGCGGCGGCCGCAGTTACGAGCAGTACTTC. The encoded protein is CASGGRSYEQYF.

In this sample, this clonotype turned up a few times. The rearrangement uses TRBV5-1 and TRBJ2-7; maybe TRBD1 (6 bases). V was cut by 4 bases and J by 2 bases, with 10 bases left in between. The CDR3 contains 13 residues. Germline V lookup: CDR1 SGHRS, CDR2 YFSETQ. CDR3 sequence: CASSVGQPYEQYF. The DNA of the CDR3 is TGCGCCAGCAGCGTTGGACAGCCCTACGAGCAGTACTTC.